This T cell receptor beta chain was sequenced in a study of vaccination and CD4 T cells after COVID-19. Study-wide background: The convalescents included six males and four females, and among them two were Hispanic while seven were Caucasian.

In the case of this clonotype: Its target is not known.

Broader study findings: The appearance of a median about 88% of reactive clones in convalescent patients occurred only post-vaccination.

Trimming cost V 4 bases and J 1 base, with 9 bases left between them. From germline, CDR1 is SGHKS and CDR2 YYEKEE (reference sequence). The CDR3 extends over 13 amino acids. With the Oncomine TCR Beta short-read assay, DNA from cultured CD4+ T cells was sequenced. DNA came from CD4+ T cells after culture. TCRdb re-derived calls from the PCR reads in MiXCR, one entry per CDR3 protein. The table lists over 20,000 distinct CDR3 sequences, 30% to 40% of them singletons. Time point indicated: late sampling 161 to 241 days after vaccination in a few convalescent patients. Treatment meaning: roughly 11-day PBMC culture with coronavirus spike peptide pools or control peptides (ViraFEST assay). Positive PCR dates covered March to December 2020, before US Alpha, Beta and Delta variants.

This TCR was recovered from a human donor who had recovered from COVID-19. The sample was CD4+ T cells from blood, cultured in vitro, taken about 7 months after SARS-CoV-2 vaccination. The V gene is TRBV5-5, the J gene TRBJ2-7; unclear D gene. CDR3: CASSPSTSYEQYF. CDR3 DNA sequence: TGTGCCAGCAGCCCCTCTACGTCCTACGAGCAGTACTTC.